A single T cell receptor beta chain is shown here with its context. The record originates from a study of technical replicates of blood from a few donors. Sequencing used immunoSEQ multiplex PCR; TCRdb keeps in-frame clones, though not all of them. The sample comprises 25,000 to 40,000 clones, roughly 92% of which are singletons, and 3.5% to 5% rests with the top ten. V was trimmed by 6 bases and J by 7 bases, leaving 19 bases between them. Germline V gives CDR1 LGHNA, CDR2 YSLEER. The CDR3 is made up of 15 amino acids. Sequenced input: PBMCs. The TCR comes from a human donor in good health. Some clones in this sample may be carry-over from other donors' samples. The chain carries TRBV4-3 and TRBJ2-1; D is ambiguous. The CDR3 sequence is CASRWNIQSGNEQFF. The CDR3 nucleotides are TGCGCCAGCAGATGGAATATACAATCGGGTAATGAGCAGTTCTTC.